This TCR beta chain derives from a study of blood T cell repertoires in COVID-19. CDR3 length: 21 residues. Per the original methods: Nucleated cell counts were estimated from reference gene primer amplification. Generated by immunoSEQ multiplex PCR, the TCRdb table keeps only in-frame clones and is missing some. Clonal size and the V and J genes are those of that table, whereas D and trimming came from the DNA. The repertoire includes approximately 82,000 clones, around 89% of them detected once, and about 15% sits in the top ten. The source is a man aged 70-80 years with active or convalescent COVID-19. This chain links TRBV21-1 with TRBJ2-3; the table assigns TRBD1, which was not confirmed against the DNA. TRBV21-1 is a recognized pseudogene. Material: peripheral blood. This CDR3 reads CASSRRTGEEGHNPRTDTQYF. The CDR3 coding sequence is TGTGCCAGCAGCAGACGGACAGGGGAGGAAGGGCACAACCCACGCACAGATACGCAGTATTTT.